Presented here are 23 T cell receptor beta chains from one specimen sequenced in a study of blood T cell repertoires in COVID-19. Profiled with immunoSEQ multiplex PCR; TCRdb holds only in-frame clones, not every one. The table has 97,000 or so clones, about 80% seen once. What was sequenced was peripheral blood. These receptor sequences come from a man at least 80 years old with acute or convalescent COVID-19.

Comments on this clone: The identical CDR3 is also encoded by other nucleotide sequences in the sample. This chain uses TRBV15 with TRBJ1-1, with D hard to call. Per the germline V gene, CDR1 is LNHNV and CDR2 is YYDKDF (reference sequence). The CDR3 length is 15 residues. With 0 bases removed from V and 4 bases from J, the gap between germline ends came to 12 bases. The CDR3 here is CATSRDVGRGTEAFF. The CDR3, as DNA: TGTGCCACCAGCAGAGATGTGGGGAGAGGCACTGAAGCTTTCTTT. Drawing the rest from reference TRBV15 and TRBJ1-1, the complete variable domain is DAMVIQNPRYQVTQFGKPVTLSCSQTLNHNVMYWYQQKSSQAPKLLFHYYDKDFNNEADTPDNFQSRRPNTSFCFLDIRSPGLGDTAMYLCATSRDVGRGTEAFFGQGTRLTVV.

The V and J genes are TRBV27 and TRBJ1-2, with TRBD1 matching over 9 bases. The germline V gene encodes CDR1 MNHEY and CDR2 SMNVEV (reference sequence). Losses at the gene ends were 5 bases for V and 7 bases for J; bases not matched to a gene: 11. The CDR3 has 15 amino acids. The CDR3 nucleotides are TGTGCCAGCAGTCAAAGACCGGGACAGGGAATTGGCTACACCTTC. As protein: CASSQRPGQGIGYTF.

The chain combines TRBV7-9 with TRBJ2-5, with TRBD2 as a possible D gene (6 bases). V lost 3 bases and J 4 bases, leaving 12 bases between the germline ends. The CDR3 extends over 14 amino acids. CDR1 SEHNR and CDR2 FQNEAQ come from the germline V gene (reference sequence). CDR3 sequence reads: CASSLEGGGETQYF. Here the CDR3 DNA reads TGTGCCAGCAGCTTGGAGGGAGGAGGAGAGACCCAGTACTTC.

The rearrangement uses TRBV27 and TRBJ2-1; D unclear. The CDR3 contains 14 residues. V lost 4 bases and J lost 8, with 15 bases in between. CDR1 and CDR2 from the germline V gene are MNHEY and SMNVEV (reference sequence). CDR3 nucleotides: TGTGCCAGCAGTTCTACATTCTCTCAGGATGAGCAGTTCTTC. It is translated as CASSSTFSQDEQFF.

The chain employs TRBV7-2 and TRBJ2-5; D possibly corresponds to TRBD1 (5 bases). The germline gives CDR1 SGHTA, CDR2 FQGNSA. The CDR3 runs to 14 residues. Deletions cut 1 base from V and 4 bases from J, with 10 bases between. CDR3 sequence: CASSLDGGAETQYF. CDR3 nucleotide sequence: TGTGCCAGCAGCTTAGATGGTGGGGCAGAGACCCAGTACTTC.

The J gene is TRBJ1-4, the V gene TRBV5-1; 9 nucleotides match TRBD1. This CDR3 is built from 15 residues. Germline lookup yields CDR1 SGHRS and CDR2 YFSETQ. The V gene end was trimmed by 4 bases and the J gene end by 7 bases; junction bases not matched to a gene: 8. The CDR3, as DNA: TGCGCCAGCAGCACCCGTGGGACAGGGAGTGAAAAACTGTTTTTT. Translation: CASSTRGTGSEKLFF.

This sequence joins TRBV6-2 or TRBV6-3 and TRBJ2-7; 10 bases match TRBD1. CDR1 and CDR2 from the germline V gene are MNHEY and SVGEGT. The CDR3 extends over 15 amino acids. Trimming took 6 bases from V and 4 from J; bases not matched to a gene: 9. The CDR3 coding sequence is TGTGCCAGCAGGTACCGGGACAGGGGTGGGTACGAGCAGTACTTC. It specifies CASRYRDRGGYEQYF.

The rearrangement uses TRBV6-5 and TRBJ2-5, with D possibly matching TRBD2 (6 bases). The V end lost 4 bases, the J end lost 5 bases, and 17 bases lay between the germline ends. This CDR3 spans 15 amino acids. Germline V lookup: CDR1 MNHEY, CDR2 SVGAGI. DNA of the CDR3: TGTGCCAGCAGTTGGCCGGGTCTTGGGACTGAGACCCAGTACTTC. As protein: CASSWPGLGTETQYF.

The gene calls are TRBV2 and TRBJ2-5; a weak D match, TRBD1 (6 bases). The V gene's germline CDR1 is SNHLY and CDR2 FYNNEI. Deletions cut 7 bases from V and 5 bases from J, with 14 bases between. This CDR3 has 13 amino acids. In DNA, the CDR3 is TGTGCCAGCACCGGACAGATTGACGAGACCCAGTACTTC. This encodes CASTGQIDETQYF.

The genes are TRBV29-1 and TRBJ1-2; 9 bases match TRBD1. Germline CDR1 reads SQVTM; CDR2 reads ANQGSEA. This CDR3 region has 14 residues. Trimming cost V 6 bases and J 2 bases; bases outside gene matches: 7. In DNA form, the CDR3 reads TGCAGCGTCGCGGGACAGGGACACAACTATGGCTACACCTTC. Encoded protein: CSVAGQGHNYGYTF.

The chain recombines TRBV7-2 with TRBJ2-5, with 7 bases matching TRBD1. Trimming removed 3 bases from V and 4 bases from J; junction bases left unmatched: 5. Germline assignment: CDR1 SGHTA and CDR2 FQGNSA. The CDR3 consists of 14 residues. The CDR3 sequence: CASSFFRDRETQYF. The CDR3 DNA reads TGTGCCAGCAGCTTCTTCCGGGACAGAGAGACCCAGTACTTC.

V and J are TRBV28 and TRBJ1-2, with D possibly TRBD1 on 5 matching bases. The CDR3 extends over 14 amino acids. The germline V gene encodes CDR1 MDHEN and CDR2 SYDVKM. With 5 bases removed from V and 0 bases from J, the gap between germline ends came to 10 bases. The CDR3 loop is CASSPPGTNYGYTF. The CDR3, as DNA: TGTGCCAGCAGTCCCCCAGGGACTAACTATGGCTACACCTTC.

This rearrangement joins TRBV27 to TRBJ2-4; possibly TRBD2 for D (5 bases). Between the trimmed V and J ends, which lost 8 bases and 0 bases, there was a span of 11 bases. This CDR3 region has 14 residues. Germline V gene lookup returns CDR1 MNHEY and CDR2 SMNVEV (reference sequence). CDR3 protein: CASGLTLAKNIQYF. CDR3 in DNA: TGTGCCAGCGGACTCACTCTAGCCAAAAACATTCAGTACTTC.

The rearrangement joins TRBV6-2 or TRBV6-3 to TRBJ2-1, with TRBD2 identical over 10 bases. Unmatched junction bases numbered 3, after V lost 3 bases and J lost 4 bases. CDR1 and CDR2 (germline): MNHEY, SVGEGT. The CDR3 has 15 amino acids. CDR3 sequence (DNA): TGTGCCAGCAGTTATAGGACTAGCGGATACAATGAGCAGTTCTTC. Amino acid sequence: CASSYRTSGYNEQFF.

The chain carries TRBV5-4 and TRBJ1-4; no definite D call. The CDR3 length is 14 residues. CDR1 is SGHNT, CDR2 YYREEE, per germline (reference sequence). With 7 bases removed from V and 7 bases from J, the gap between germline ends came to 17 bases. Here the CDR3 reads CASSTSGAIEKLFF. CDR3 nucleotides: TGTGCCAGCTCCACCAGTGGAGCGATTGAAAAACTGTTTTTT. Full variable domain (remainder filled in from reference TRBV5-4 and TRBJ1-4): ETGVTQSPTHLIKTRGQQVTLRCSSQSGHNTVSWYQQALGQGPQFIFQYYREEENGRGNFPPRFSGLQFPNYSSELNVNALELDDSALYLCASSTSGAIEKLFFGSGTQLSVL.

This chain joins TRBV28 and TRBJ1-5; maybe TRBD1 (5 bases). This CDR3 region has 13 residues. Trimming cost V 8 bases and J 10 bases, with 18 bases left between them. Germline V gene data show CDR1 as MDHEN and CDR2 as SYDVKM. This CDR3 is CASGSGSLSPQHF. The CDR3 bases are TGTGCCAGCGGGTCAGGGTCTCTCTCTCCCCAGCATTTT.

The chain joins TRBV2 to TRBJ2-1; tentative D call: TRBD2 (7 bases). The CDR3 totals 13 residues. Germline V gene sequence: CDR1 SNHLY, CDR2 FYNNEI. The V and J ends lost 8 bases and 8 bases respectively, with 16 bases between them. CDR3 region: CASWGGPLYEQFF. The CDR3 nucleotides are TGTGCCAGCTGGGGGGGCCCTCTCTATGAGCAGTTCTTC.

This clone has only a few counts. The chain links TRBV21-1 to TRBJ2-2; the DNA was not compared with TRBD1, the D call given in the table. TRBV21-1 counts as a pseudogene. The CDR3 is 17 amino acids. CDR3 amino acids: CASSKVTGDSNTGELFF. DNA of the CDR3: TGTGCCAGCAGCAAAGTGACAGGTGACTCGAACACCGGGGAGCTGTTTTTT.

V and J are TRBV7-2 and TRBJ2-7; D might be TRBD2 (5 bases). The CDR3 covers 12 residues. V dropped 5 bases and J dropped 3 bases, with 8 bases sitting between them. CDR1 is SGHTA and CDR2 is FQGNSA in the germline V gene. The CDR3 spells CASSLDFYEQYF. The DNA of the CDR3 is TGTGCCAGCAGCCTGGACTTCTACGAGCAGTACTTC.

This clone was seen only a few times. V and J are TRBV19 and TRBJ1-5; no firm D call. The length of the CDR3 is 13 residues. The ends were cut back, 2 bases at V and 8 bases at J, with 10 bases in the middle. Germline assignment: CDR1 LNHDA and CDR2 SQIVND (reference sequence). The CDR3 loop is CASSIPPGEPQHF. The CDR3, as DNA: TGTGCCAGTAGTATACCTCCAGGCGAGCCCCAGCATTTT.

The CDR3 sequence is CATSDPTSGSEAGETQYF. The CDR3 region has the DNA TGTGCCACCAGTGACCCGACTAGCGGGAGTGAGGCTGGGGAGACCCAGTACTTC. The chain joins TRBV24-1 to TRBJ2-5; TRBD2 matches 12 bases. The V gene's germline CDR1 is KGHDR and CDR2 SFDVKD. This CDR3 has 18 amino acids. The V gene end was trimmed by 4 bases and the J gene end by 5 bases; junction bases not matched to a gene: 13.

The chain couples TRBV27 to TRBJ2-1, with TRBD1 identical over 9 bases. The CDR3 is made up of 13 amino acids. Germline loops: CDR1 MNHEY, CDR2 SMNVEV (reference sequence). Germline trimming cut 6 bases from V and 4 bases from J; bases unmatched to any gene: 1. The CDR3 reads CASRTGGYNEQFF. Written as DNA, the CDR3 is TGTGCCAGCAGGACAGGGGGGTACAATGAGCAGTTCTTC.

V and J are TRBV5-1 and TRBJ2-7; tentative D call: TRBD1 (6 bases). V lost 4 bases, J lost 2 bases, and 10 bases lay in between. The CDR3 loop spans 13 amino acids. Germline CDR1 is SGHRS and CDR2 is YFSETQ. CDR3 protein: CASSTRTAYEQYF. In DNA, the CDR3 is TGCGCCAGCAGCACCCGGACAGCCTACGAGCAGTACTTC.